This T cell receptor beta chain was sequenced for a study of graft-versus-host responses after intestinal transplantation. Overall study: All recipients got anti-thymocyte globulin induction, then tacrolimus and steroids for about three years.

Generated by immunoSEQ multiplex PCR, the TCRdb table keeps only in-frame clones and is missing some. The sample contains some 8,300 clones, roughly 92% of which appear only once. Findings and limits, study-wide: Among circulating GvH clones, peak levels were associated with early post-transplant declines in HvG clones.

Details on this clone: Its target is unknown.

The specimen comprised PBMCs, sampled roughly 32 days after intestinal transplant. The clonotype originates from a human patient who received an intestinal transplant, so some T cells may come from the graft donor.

The CDR3 protein is CAWSTGISTDTQYF. Written as DNA, the CDR3 is TGTGCCTGGAGCACAGGGATTAGCACAGATACGCAGTATTTT. The chain employs TRBV30 and TRBJ2-3; tentatively, D is TRBD1 (6 bases). Deletions cut 3 bases from V and 0 bases from J, with 10 bases between. This CDR3 is 14 amino acids long. Germline-derived CDR1 and CDR2 are GTSNPN and SVGIG (reference sequence). Using reference TRBV30 and TRBJ2-3 for the parts outside the CDR3, the full variable domain is SQTIHQWPATLVQPVGSPLSLECTVEGTSNPNLYWYRQAAGRGLQLLFYSVGIGQISSEVPQNLSASRPQDRQFILSSKKLLLSDSGFYLCAWSTGISTDTQYFGPGTRLTVL.